These 5 T cell receptor beta chains were sequenced from one sample in a study of T cell responses to AZD1222 COVID-19 vaccine. This table comes from immunoSEQ multiplex PCR, and its TCRdb copy is limited to in-frame clones, with some not included. This sample has some 120,000 clones; roughly 87% occur once, and the top ten carry 6.5% to 8.5%. The sequenced sample was peripheral blood, obtained on day 0 of AZD1222 vaccination. The receptors derive from an adult in good health.

The V call is TRBV4-1, the J call TRBJ2-7; D gene unclear. Germline CDR1 and CDR2: MGHRA and YSYEKL. Trimming removed 5 bases at V and 3 bases at J, with 14 bases between. This CDR3 contains 14 residues. The CDR3 here is CASSTPGHRYEQYF. For the CDR3, the DNA is TGCGCCAGCAGCACACCAGGCCATCGCTACGAGCAGTACTTC.

The chain couples TRBV6-5 to TRBJ2-7; D tentatively reads TRBD1 or TRBD2 (5 bases each). Germline CDR1 MNHEY, CDR2 SVGAGI. The V and J ends lost 2 bases and 0 bases respectively, with 14 bases between them. The CDR3 has 16 residues. DNA for the CDR3: TGTGCCAGCAGTTACGGACATGGGGGAAGCTCCTACGAGCAGTACTTC. Amino acid sequence: CASSYGHGGSSYEQYF.

V is TRBV30 and J is TRBJ1-1, with unresolved D. Germline V gene lookup returns CDR1 GTSNPN and CDR2 SVGIG (reference sequence). The CDR3 spans 12 residues. V was pared by 2 bases and J by 7 bases, with 11 bases between. CDR3 in DNA: TGTGCCTGGAGTAAGGGATTAAGTGAAGCTTTCTTT. This gives the protein CAWSKGLSEAFF.

This clone appeared a single time. V usage is TRBV18 and J usage is TRBJ2-3; D is ambiguous. Germline assignment: CDR1 KGHSH and CDR2 LQKENI. The CDR3 extends over 13 amino acids. The V and J ends lost 6 bases and 0 bases respectively, with 7 bases between them. CDR3 region: CASSLHSTDTQYF. DNA for the CDR3: TGTGCCAGCTCTCTACATAGCACAGATACGCAGTATTTT.

V usage is TRBV28 and J usage is TRBJ1-3; D perhaps matches TRBD1 (6 bases). The germline CDR1 and CDR2 sequences are MDHEN and SYDVKM. CDR3 length: 13 amino acids. V was cut by 6 bases and J by 3 bases, with 9 bases left in between. The DNA of the CDR3 is TGTGCCAGCAGACAGGGTTTTGGAAACACCATATATTTT. Translated: CASRQGFGNTIYF. Complete variable domain (other parts from reference TRBV28 and TRBJ1-3): DVKVTQSSRYLVKRTGEKVFLECVQDMDHENMFWYRQDPGLGLRLIYFSYDVKMKEKGDIPEGYSVSREKKERFSLILESASTNQTSMYLCASRQGFGNTIYFGEGSWLTVV.